A single sample is the source of the 30 T cell receptor beta chains below, sequenced in a study of blood T cell repertoires in COVID-19. Clones were sequenced by immunoSEQ multiplex PCR, and TCRdb holds only the in-frame ones, with some missing. The profile covers under 150,000 clones, with 85% to 90% appearing a single time and less than 20% taken by the ten largest. The sample consisted of peripheral blood. These receptors were collected from a middle-aged man with active or convalescent COVID-19.

The CDR3 region has the DNA TGTGCCACCAGTGACCACCGGACAGGGGGTGCTTTTCAGCCCCAGCATTTT. Its translation is CATSDHRTGGAFQPQHF. The J gene is TRBJ1-5, the V gene TRBV24-1, with 10 bases that match TRBD1. The CDR3 extends over 17 amino acids. Unmatched junction bases numbered 11, after V lost 4 bases and J lost 6 bases. The germline CDR1 and CDR2 sequences are KGHDR and SFDVKD.

The sample holds a few counts of this clone. This chain links TRBV10-3 with TRBJ2-2; 8 nucleotides line up with TRBD2. Trimming removed 8 bases from V and 4 bases from J; junction bases left unmatched: 6. This CDR3 has 14 residues. CDR1 and CDR2 (germline): ENHRY, SYGVKD. CDR3 amino acids: CAISGGRITGELFF. The CDR3, as DNA: TGTGCCATCTCTGGCGGGAGGATCACCGGGGAGCTGTTTTTT.

V is TRBV28 and J is TRBJ1-6; 9 bases map to TRBD1. The CDR3 consists of 16 residues. The J segment lost 9 bases and the V segment lost 4 bases, leaving 10 bases of the junction unmatched. Germline lookup yields CDR1 MDHEN and CDR2 SYDVKM. The CDR3 region has the DNA TGTGCCAGCAGTTCTTCCAAGGACAGGGGCGGTTCACCCCTCCACTTT. This translates into CASSSSKDRGGSPLHF.

The chain uses TRBV25-1 and TRBJ2-5; TRBD1 agrees at 8 bases. Germline CDR1 MGHDK, CDR2 SYGVNS. The CDR3 loop spans 15 amino acids. V lost 2 bases, J lost 4 bases, and 6 bases stayed unmatched. DNA for the CDR3: TGTGCCAGCAGTGAACCGGGACAGGTCGGAGAGACCCAGTACTTC. Translated, it gives CASSEPGQVGETQYF.

CDR3 nucleotides: TGCGCCAGCAGCCAGGACAGAGTGAACACTGAAGCTTTCTTT. Its protein is CASSQDRVNTEAFF. The chain joins TRBV4-3 to TRBJ1-1, with a weak D call TRBD1 (6 bases). The CDR3 is 14 residues long. Germline V gene lookup returns CDR1 LGHNA and CDR2 YSLEER. V was shortened by 3 bases and J by 0 bases, with 8 bases between the two germline ends.

The chain recombines TRBV27 with TRBJ1-5, with 10 bases fitting TRBD1. The CDR3 covers 19 residues. Germline V gene lookup returns CDR1 MNHEY and CDR2 SMNVEV (reference sequence). The V segment lost 0 bases and the J segment 3 bases; nucleotides outside the gene matches: 11. The CDR3 loop is CASSLSGDRGRAYNQPQHF. CDR3 sequence (DNA): TGTGCCAGCAGTTTATCGGGGGACAGGGGTCGGGCTTACAATCAGCCCCAGCATTTT.

V gene TRBV19 combines with J gene TRBJ2-7; D possibly corresponds to TRBD1 (6 bases). There are 16 residues in the CDR3. The germline V gene has CDR1 LNHDA and CDR2 SQIVND (reference sequence). Trimming shortened V by 1 base and J by 0 bases, and 13 bases separated the two germline ends. The CDR3 DNA follows: TGTGCCAGTAGTATAGCGACAGGACGGAACTCCTACGAGCAGTACTTC. Its protein is CASSIATGRNSYEQYF. Variable domain in full (rest from reference TRBV19 and TRBJ2-7): DGGITQSPKYLFRKEGQNVTLSCEQNLNHDAMYWYRQDPGQGLRLIYYSQIVNDFQKGDIAEGYSVSREKKESFPLTVTSAQKNPTAFYLCASSIATGRNSYEQYFGPGTRLTVT.

This chain connects TRBV21-1 to TRBJ2-7; TRBD1, the D gene given by the table, was not confirmed from the DNA. TRBV21-1 is annotated as a pseudogene. The CDR3 length is 14 residues. The CDR3 DNA sequence: TGTGCCAGCAGCAACACAGGGGGCTCCTACGAGCAGTACTTC. It encodes CASSNTGGSYEQYF.

V and J are TRBV7-9 and TRBJ1-5, with D perhaps TRBD1 (5 bases). V lost 8 bases to trimming and J lost 7 bases, with 15 bases between them. Per the germline V gene, CDR1 is SEHNR and CDR2 is FQNEAQ (reference sequence). CDR3 length: 13 residues. This CDR3 reads CASGGEGRQPQHF. DNA for the CDR3: TGTGCCAGCGGTGGGGAGGGGAGGCAGCCCCAGCATTTT.

The chain recombines TRBV10-2 with TRBJ1-1; a weak D match, TRBD1 (6 bases). Trimming removed 6 bases at V and 5 bases at J, with 13 bases between. The germline gives CDR1 WSHSY, CDR2 SAAADI. The CDR3 length is 13 residues. For the CDR3, the DNA is TGCGCCAGCAGCGCACAGGGTGGAACTGAAGCTTTCTTT. Translating it yields CASSAQGGTEAFF.

The chain recombines TRBV28 with TRBJ2-2, with D maybe TRBD2 (5 bases). The CDR3 is made up of 13 amino acids. Germline V gene data show CDR1 as MDHEN and CDR2 as SYDVKM. V lost 3 bases to trimming and J lost 3 bases, with 5 bases between them. The CDR3 here is CASSLRDTGELFF. In nucleotides, the CDR3 is TGTGCCAGCAGTTTGCGGGACACCGGGGAGCTGTTTTTT.

The chain combines TRBV14 with TRBJ2-7; perhaps TRBD2 as D (6 bases). The V and J ends lost 4 bases and 6 bases respectively, with 19 bases between them. Germline V CDR1 and CDR2: SGHDN, FVKESK. The CDR3 sequence is 15 residues long. CDR3 in DNA: TGTGCCAGCAGCCCCACCGCCGGGACTCTGGCCGAGCAGTACTTC. As protein: CASSPTAGTLAEQYF.

The chain carries TRBV29-1 and TRBJ2-7; D uncertain. This CDR3 has 12 residues. Trimming shortened V by 4 bases and J by 2 bases, and 9 bases separated the two germline ends. Germline values: CDR1 SQVTM, CDR2 ANQGSEA. In nucleotides, the CDR3 is TGCAGCGTTGGCCACTTACCCTACGAGCAGTACTTC. Amino acids: CSVGHLPYEQYF.

The chain joins TRBV18 to TRBJ1-3; no clear D gene. V was shortened by 1 base and J by 0 bases, with 7 bases between the two germline ends. This CDR3 contains 15 residues. Germline V gene data show CDR1 as KGHSH and CDR2 as LQKENI. The CDR3 spells CASSPLLSSGNTIYF. CDR3 coding DNA: TGTGCCAGCTCACCACTTCTTAGCTCTGGAAACACCATATATTTT.

The CDR3 here is CASSQAAGVAGELFF. CDR3 in DNA: TGTGCCAGCAGCCAAGCGGCGGGAGTTGCCGGGGAGCTGTTTTTT. The chain joins TRBV3-1 (or the pseudogene TRBV3-2) to TRBJ2-2, with TRBD2 matching over 7 bases. Germline trimming cut 1 base from V and 6 bases from J; bases unmatched to any gene: 5. The CDR3 covers 15 residues. Germline CDR1 reads LGHDT; CDR2 reads YNNKEL (reference sequence).

The chain has TRBV28 and TRBJ1-6; 10 bases are a match to TRBD1. J gave up 7 bases and V 5 bases, and 2 bases lay outside the gene matches. CDR3 size: 14 residues. Germline CDR1 reads MDHEN; CDR2 reads SYDVKM. The CDR3 nucleotides are TGTGCCAGCAGTCCGGGACAGGGGAATTCACCCCTCCACTTT. Residues: CASSPGQGNSPLHF.

The V call is TRBV30, the J call TRBJ2-2, with 11 bases identical to TRBD2. The CDR3 is 16 amino acids. Trimming took 5 bases from V and 6 from J; bases not matched to a gene: 11. CDR1 and CDR2 (germline): GTSNPN, SVGIG (reference sequence). This CDR3 is CAWHISGRAVAGELFF. The CDR3 coding sequence is TGTGCCTGGCACATTAGCGGGAGGGCCGTTGCCGGGGAGCTGTTTTTT.

In its sample, this clone was seen once. The chain links TRBV6-5 to TRBJ2-7; 7 bases line up with TRBD2. The CDR3 has 15 residues. The germline V gene encodes CDR1 MNHEY and CDR2 SVGAGI. V shed 6 bases and J 3 bases; nucleotides not matched to a gene: 11. The CDR3 DNA sequence: TGTGCCAGCAGATACCGGGCGGGAGAGCTCTACGAGCAGTACTTC. Translation gives CASRYRAGELYEQYF.

V is TRBV28 and J is TRBJ2-1; 12 bases are a match to TRBD2. Germline CDR1 is MDHEN and CDR2 is SYDVKM. The CDR3 sequence is 14 residues long. V was clipped by 7 bases and J by 9 bases; unmatched bases: 7. The CDR3 sequence: CASTGTSGSIEQFF. The CDR3 DNA reads TGTGCCAGCACCGGGACTAGCGGGTCCATTGAGCAGTTCTTC.

V usage is TRBV5-1 and J usage is TRBJ2-5; 7 bases line up with TRBD1. V lost 3 bases to trimming and J lost 1 base; unmatched junction nucleotides: 6. The CDR3 is made up of 15 amino acids. Looked up from germline, CDR1 is SGHRS and CDR2 is YFSETQ. Written as DNA, the CDR3 is TGCGCCAGCAGCTCACACAGGGGTAGCCAAGAGACCCAGTACTTC. This sequence encodes CASSSHRGSQETQYF.

The genes are TRBV11-2 and TRBJ1-1, with TRBD1 matching 7 bases. V shed 6 bases and J 7 bases; nucleotides not matched to a gene: 8. The germline V gene encodes CDR1 SGHAT and CDR2 FQNNGV. The length of the CDR3 is 13 residues. The CDR3: CASRKLGTVEAFF. CDR3 DNA sequence: TGTGCCAGCAGAAAATTAGGGACAGTTGAAGCTTTCTTT.

CDR3 in DNA: TGCGCCAGCAGCCAAGAGTCCCCTGCGGGGAGCACAGATACGCAGTATTTT. Translation: CASSQESPAGSTDTQYF. The chain employs TRBV4-1 and TRBJ2-3; the D gene is possibly TRBD2 (6 bases). V dropped 0 bases and J dropped 0 bases, with 13 bases sitting between them. Germline V CDR1 and CDR2: MGHRA, YSYEKL. The CDR3 runs 17 residues.

The chain is built from TRBV5-1 and TRBJ1-2, with TRBD1 matching over 7 bases. After removal of 0 bases from V and 5 bases from J, the junction contained 19 bases not matched to a gene. The CDR3 is 19 amino acids. CDR1 and CDR2 from the germline V gene are SGHRS and YFSETQ. The CDR3 spells CASSLAGVFQGGERYGYTF. The CDR3 DNA is TGCGCCAGCAGCTTGGCCGGAGTTTTTCAAGGGGGCGAGAGGTATGGCTACACCTTC.

The chain couples TRBV24-1 to TRBJ1-1, with D tentatively TRBD1 (6 bases). V lost 3 bases to trimming and J lost 7 bases, with 8 bases between them. This CDR3 has 12 residues. Per germline, CDR1 KGHDR and CDR2 SFDVKD. This chain's CDR3 is CATSDPRGEAFF. The CDR3 coding sequence is TGTGCCACCAGTGATCCCAGGGGTGAAGCTTTCTTT.

The rearrangement uses TRBV29-1 and TRBJ2-7; tentative D call: TRBD2 (6 bases). V was cut by 1 base and J by 0 bases, with 16 bases left in between. The CDR3 extends over 16 amino acids. Germline V gene sequence: CDR1 SQVTM, CDR2 ANQGSEA. CDR3 DNA sequence: TGCAGCGTTGAAGCCCCCGGCGGGACCGTCTCCTACGAGCAGTACTTC. This sequence encodes CSVEAPGGTVSYEQYF.

V and J are TRBV27 and TRBJ2-7; 10 positions agree with TRBD2. CDR3 length: 14 amino acids. CDR1 and CDR2 from the germline V gene are MNHEY and SMNVEV (reference sequence). The V and J ends lost 9 bases and 1 base, in that order; junction bases with no gene match: 6. In nucleotides, the CDR3 is TGTGCCAGTTGTTGGACTAGCGGATCCTACGAGCAGTACTTC. Protein sequence: CASCWTSGSYEQYF.

The V and J genes are TRBV30 and TRBJ1-5, with D hard to call. V gave up 2 bases and J gave up 1 base, with 18 bases separating them. The germline V gene has CDR1 GTSNPN and CDR2 SVGIG (reference sequence). This CDR3 spans 17 amino acids. Here the CDR3 DNA reads TGTGCCTGGAGTCTCCGAGGCGGAACCCAAAGCAATCAGCCCCAGCATTTT. This sequence encodes CAWSLRGGTQSNQPQHF.

The chain is built from TRBV5-1 and TRBJ2-5, with TRBD2 matching over 13 bases. The J segment lost 3 bases and the V segment lost 4 bases, leaving 3 bases of the junction unmatched. Germline CDR1 reads SGHRS; CDR2 reads YFSETQ. The CDR3 runs 15 residues. The CDR3 bases are TGCGCCAGCAGCCCCGGGACTAGCGGGGAAGAGACCCAGTACTTC. This encodes CASSPGTSGEETQYF. The full variable domain, rest sourced from reference TRBV5-1 and TRBJ2-5, is KAGVTQTPRYLIKTRGQQVTLSCSPISGHRSVSWYQQTPGQGLQFLFEYFSETQRNKGNFPGRFSGRQFSNSRSEMNVSTLELGDSALYLCASSPGTSGEETQYFGPGTRLLVL.

The count of this clone is one. The chain recombines TRBV12-5 with TRBJ1-6; TRBD1 agrees at 8 bases. Looked up from germline, CDR1 is LGHNT and CDR2 is FRNRAP. Losses at the gene ends were 3 bases for V and 3 bases for J; bases not matched to a gene: 4. There are 16 residues in the CDR3. As DNA, the CDR3 is TGTGCTAGTGGTTTACAGGGGGATGTCTATAATTCACCCCTCCACTTT. Amino acid sequence: CASGLQGDVYNSPLHF.

The chain has TRBV5-5 and TRBJ2-5; perhaps TRBD2 as D (5 bases). Trimming removed 2 bases at V and 0 bases at J, with 11 bases between. Germline V gives CDR1 SGHKS, CDR2 YYEKEE (reference sequence). The CDR3 has 15 residues. In DNA, the CDR3 is TGTGCCAGCAGCTTCTTTTCGGGGTACCAAGAGACCCAGTACTTC. This translates into CASSFFSGYQETQYF.